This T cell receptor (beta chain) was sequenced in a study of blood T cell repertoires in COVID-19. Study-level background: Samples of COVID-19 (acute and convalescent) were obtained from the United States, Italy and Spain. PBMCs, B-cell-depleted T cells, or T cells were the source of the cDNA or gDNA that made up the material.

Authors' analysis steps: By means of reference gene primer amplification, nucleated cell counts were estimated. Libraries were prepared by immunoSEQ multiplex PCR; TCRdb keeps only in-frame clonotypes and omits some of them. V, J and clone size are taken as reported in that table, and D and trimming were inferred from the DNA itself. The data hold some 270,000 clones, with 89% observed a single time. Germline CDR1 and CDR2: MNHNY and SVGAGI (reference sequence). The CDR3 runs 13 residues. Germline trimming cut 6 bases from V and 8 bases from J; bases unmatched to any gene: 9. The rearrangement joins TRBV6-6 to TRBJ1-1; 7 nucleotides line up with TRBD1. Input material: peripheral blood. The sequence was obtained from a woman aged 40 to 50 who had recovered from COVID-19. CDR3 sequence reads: CASSLGTEREAFF. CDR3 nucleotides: TGTGCCAGCAGCCTGGGGACAGAGAGAGAAGCTTTCTTT.